This entry lists 21 T cell receptor beta chains sequenced from one sample in a study of T cell responses to AZD1222 COVID-19 vaccine. Here immunoSEQ multiplex PCR was the method, and the copy in TCRdb shows in-frame clones only, minus some. The top ten hold 16% of the sample, which has about 100,000 clones, about 88% seen once. Sequences were derived from peripheral blood, sampled on day 0 of AZD1222 vaccination. The receptors originated from an adult in good health.

The rearrangement links TRBV5-1 to TRBJ2-7, with 8 bases identical to TRBD1. The J segment lost 4 bases and the V segment lost 2 bases, leaving 5 bases of the junction unmatched. Germline V CDR1 and CDR2: SGHRS, YFSETQ. The CDR3 totals 14 residues. DNA for the CDR3: TGCGCCAGCAGCTTTGAGACAGGGGTTTACGAGCAGTACTTC. Protein product: CASSFETGVYEQYF.

V and J are TRBV12-3 or TRBV12-4 and TRBJ2-7; D not resolved. Between the trimmed V and J ends, which lost 7 bases and 5 bases, there was a span of 15 bases. The CDR3 runs 13 residues. The CDR3 DNA is TGTGCCAGCACCTTAGCTCGAGGCCACGAGCAGTACTTC. It translates to CASTLARGHEQYF.

V gene TRBV5-4 combines with J gene TRBJ1-3, with 8 bases that match TRBD1. J was trimmed by 0 bases and V by 4 bases; bases with no gene match: 6. The CDR3 totals 16 residues. In germline, CDR1 is SGHNT, CDR2 YYREEE (reference sequence). The chain's CDR3 is CASSRGQASSGNTIYF. The CDR3 DNA reads as TGTGCCAGCAGCAGGGGACAGGCGTCCTCTGGAAACACCATATATTTT.

This chain connects TRBV5-1 to TRBJ2-3; 11 bases match TRBD2. This CDR3 is 16 amino acids long. The ends lost 0 bases at V and 5 bases at J; junction bases unmatched: 5. Germline CDR1 reads SGHRS; CDR2 reads YFSETQ. The CDR3 here is CASSLGLAGTGDTQYF. CDR3 DNA: TGCGCCAGCAGCTTGGGACTAGCGGGGACGGGAGATACGCAGTATTTT. Variable domain in full (rest from reference TRBV5-1 and TRBJ2-3): KAGVTQTPRYLIKTRGQQVTLSCSPISGHRSVSWYQQTPGQGLQFLFEYFSETQRNKGNFPGRFSGRQFSNSRSEMNVSTLELGDSALYLCASSLGLAGTGDTQYFGPGTRLTVL.

The sample holds a few counts of this clone. The chain has TRBV7-2 and TRBJ1-1; D perhaps matches TRBD1 (5 bases). Germline V gene lookup returns CDR1 SGHTA and CDR2 FQGNSA. V was clipped by 3 bases and J by 7 bases, with 12 bases between them. CDR3 length: 13 residues. The CDR3 reads CASSFVTGNEAFF. Here the CDR3 DNA reads TGTGCCAGCAGCTTCGTAACAGGCAATGAAGCTTTCTTT. The variable domain in full, with the rest retrieved from reference TRBV7-2 and TRBJ1-1, is GAGVSQSPSNKVTEKGKDVELRCDPISGHTALYWYRQSLGQGLEFLIYFQGNSAPDKSGLPSDRFSAERTGGSVSTLTIQRTQQEDSAVYLCASSFVTGNEAFFGQGTRLTVV.

V gene TRBV5-1 combines with J gene TRBJ1-6; D might be TRBD1 (6 bases). The V end lost 5 bases, the J end lost 10 bases, and 16 bases lay between the germline ends. In germline, CDR1 is SGHRS, CDR2 YFSETQ. The CDR3 length is 14 residues. Here the CDR3 DNA reads TGCGCCAGCAGTACGGGGGGCGCCCAATCACCCCTCCACTTT. It encodes CASSTGGAQSPLHF. The full variable domain, completed using reference TRBV5-1 and TRBJ1-6, is KAGVTQTPRYLIKTRGQQVTLSCSPISGHRSVSWYQQTPGQGLQFLFEYFSETQRNKGNFPGRFSGRQFSNSRSEMNVSTLELGDSALYLCASSTGGAQSPLHFGNGTRLTVT.

The rearrangement links TRBV6-5 to TRBJ1-2; D gene uncertain. The germline V gene encodes CDR1 MNHEY and CDR2 SVGAGI. Trimming left V 2 bases short and J 5 bases short, with 12 bases between. The CDR3 sequence is 14 residues long. CDR3 residues: CASSYGSYSYGYTF. CDR3 nucleotide sequence: TGTGCCAGCAGTTACGGCAGCTACTCTTATGGCTACACCTTC.

The chain uses TRBV7-3 and TRBJ1-5, with D unresolved. There are 18 residues in the CDR3. The ends were cut back, 1 base at V and 0 bases at J, with 16 bases in the middle. Germline V gene lookup returns CDR1 SGHTA and CDR2 FQGTGA. CDR3 coding DNA: TGTGCCAGCAGCTTAAACGACATCCTTCGAGATAGCAATCAGCCCCAGCATTTT. It yields the protein CASSLNDILRDSNQPQHF.

The chain links TRBV5-4 to TRBJ1-6, with D uncertain. Germline CDR1 SGHNT, CDR2 YYREEE (reference sequence). The CDR3 covers 13 residues. Trimming took off 1 base at V and 7 bases at J, with 6 bases between the two ends. CDR3 sequence reads: CASSLQQNSPLHF. The CDR3 DNA follows: TGTGCCAGCAGCTTGCAACAGAATTCACCCCTCCACTTT.

This clone has only a few counts. The chain combines TRBV3-1 (or the pseudogene TRBV3-2) with TRBJ2-3; the match to TRBD2 covers 9 bases. This CDR3 spans 16 amino acids. The germline V gene encodes CDR1 LGHDT and CDR2 YNNKEL (reference sequence). J gave up 3 bases and V 2 bases, and 6 bases lay outside the gene matches. The CDR3 DNA reads as TGTGCCAGCAGCCAACAACTAGCGGGCGTGACAGATACGCAGTATTTT. This translates into CASSQQLAGVTDTQYF.

This chain connects TRBV18 to TRBJ2-7, with D maybe TRBD2 (6 bases). The CDR3 is made up of 14 amino acids. From germline, CDR1 is KGHSH and CDR2 LQKENI. V was cut by 3 bases and J by 2 bases, with 11 bases left in between. CDR3 region: CASSPERATYEQYF. The CDR3 DNA follows: TGTGCCAGCTCACCGGAGCGGGCTACCTACGAGCAGTACTTC.

V usage is TRBV5-5 and J usage is TRBJ2-7; 7 bases are a match to TRBD1. V lost 2 bases and J lost 2; bases outside the gene matches: 7. The CDR3 is 15 amino acids. Germline CDR1 SGHKS, CDR2 YYEKEE (reference sequence). The CDR3 sequence is CASSFQQGPAYEQYF. The CDR3 DNA reads TGTGCCAGCAGCTTCCAACAGGGGCCAGCCTACGAGCAGTACTTC.

The chain joins TRBV7-9 to TRBJ1-1; D ambiguous. The CDR3 sequence is 14 residues long. Per the germline V gene, CDR1 is SEHNR and CDR2 is FQNEAQ (reference sequence). Trimming took 5 bases from V and 2 from J, leaving 12 bases between them. As DNA, the CDR3 is TGTGCCAGCAGCCTCATAGGCGTTAACACTGAAGCTTTCTTT. Amino acid sequence: CASSLIGVNTEAFF.

V and J are TRBV5-8 and TRBJ2-7; TRBD1 is a possible D gene (6 bases). The CDR3 is 14 residues long. Between the trimmed V and J ends, which lost 2 bases and 1 base, there was a span of 10 bases. CDR1 SGHTS and CDR2 YDEGEE come from the germline V gene. The CDR3 is CASSFLGQSYEQYF. Here the CDR3 DNA reads TGTGCCAGCAGCTTCCTGGGACAATCCTACGAGCAGTACTTC.

The genes are TRBV5-4 and TRBJ1-5; maybe TRBD1 (5 bases). The CDR3 is 14 amino acids. Trimming pared 0 bases from V and 3 bases from J, leaving 7 bases between. CDR1 is SGHNT and CDR2 is YYREEE in the germline V gene (reference sequence). The CDR3 region has the DNA TGTGCCAGCAGCTTGGGGGGACCCAATCAGCCCCAGCATTTT. Residues: CASSLGGPNQPQHF.

A single count supports this clone. V and J are TRBV7-3 and TRBJ2-7, with TRBD2 identical over 11 bases. In germline, CDR1 is SGHTA, CDR2 FQGTGA. The V segment lost 4 bases and the J segment 1 base; nucleotides outside the gene matches: 3. This CDR3 is 15 amino acids long. This CDR3 reads CASSSGTSGSYEQYF. The CDR3 bases are TGTGCCAGCAGCTCAGGGACTAGCGGATCCTACGAGCAGTACTTC. Supplemented by reference TRBV7-3 and TRBJ2-7, the full variable domain reads GAGVSQTPSNKVTEKGKYVELRCDPISGHTALYWYRQSLGQGPEFLIYFQGTGAADDSGLPNDRFFAVRPEGSVSTLKIQRTERGDSAVYLCASSSGTSGSYEQYFGPGTRLTVT.

The chain links TRBV19 to TRBJ1-5; perhaps TRBD1 as D (5 bases). Looked up from germline, CDR1 is LNHDA and CDR2 is SQIVND (reference sequence). The CDR3 length is 14 residues. Trimming stripped 3 bases from V and 2 bases from J, with 8 bases between. DNA of the CDR3: TGTGCCAGTAGTATCGAACAGGGCAATCAGCCCCAGCATTTT. Translating gives CASSIEQGNQPQHF.

J is TRBJ1-2 and V is TRBV12-3 or TRBV12-4, with D perhaps TRBD1 (6 bases). V was shortened by 6 bases and J by 4 bases, with 12 bases between the two germline ends. The CDR3 length is 13 residues. The CDR3 coding sequence is TGTGCCAGCAGACAGGGCCAGGGCTATGGCTACACCTTC. It translates to CASRQGQGYGYTF.

Worth noting for this clone: Compared with germline, one end of the junction differs, possibly owing to a read error. The chain combines TRBV5-4 with TRBJ2-7; either TRBD1 or TRBD2 may supply D (5 bases each). This CDR3 has 16 amino acids. The germline CDR1 and CDR2 sequences are SGHNT and YYREEE (reference sequence). The CDR3 region is CASSWPEGQGSHEQYF. CDR3 nucleotides: TGTGCCAGCAGCTGGCCTGAGGGGCAAGGCTCCCACGAGCAGTACTTC. Using reference TRBV5-4 and TRBJ2-7 for the parts outside the CDR3, the full variable domain is ETGVTQSPTHLIKTRGQQVTLRCSSQSGHNTVSWYQQALGQGPQFIFQYYREEENGRGNFPPRFSGLQFPNYSSELNVNALELDDSALYLCASSWPEGQGSHEQYFGPGTRLTVT.

CDR3 sequence: CASSLSSGGLYEQYF. The CDR3 coding sequence is TGTGCCAGCAGTTTATCCAGCGGGGGGCTATACGAGCAGTACTTC. J is TRBJ2-7 and V is TRBV27, with 9 bases aligning to TRBD2. The ends lost 0 bases at V and 4 bases at J; junction bases unmatched: 4. The germline CDR1 and CDR2 sequences are MNHEY and SMNVEV (reference sequence). The CDR3 has 15 residues.

This chain connects TRBV11-2 to TRBJ1-1, with D possibly matching TRBD1 (6 bases). Trimming removed 3 bases from V and 2 bases from J, with 16 bases in between. The CDR3 has 16 residues. The V gene's germline CDR1 is SGHAT and CDR2 FQNNGV. CDR3 residues: CASSLARGGRNTEAFF. For the CDR3, the DNA is TGTGCCAGCAGCTTGGCCCGAGGGGGGCGAAACACTGAAGCTTTCTTT.